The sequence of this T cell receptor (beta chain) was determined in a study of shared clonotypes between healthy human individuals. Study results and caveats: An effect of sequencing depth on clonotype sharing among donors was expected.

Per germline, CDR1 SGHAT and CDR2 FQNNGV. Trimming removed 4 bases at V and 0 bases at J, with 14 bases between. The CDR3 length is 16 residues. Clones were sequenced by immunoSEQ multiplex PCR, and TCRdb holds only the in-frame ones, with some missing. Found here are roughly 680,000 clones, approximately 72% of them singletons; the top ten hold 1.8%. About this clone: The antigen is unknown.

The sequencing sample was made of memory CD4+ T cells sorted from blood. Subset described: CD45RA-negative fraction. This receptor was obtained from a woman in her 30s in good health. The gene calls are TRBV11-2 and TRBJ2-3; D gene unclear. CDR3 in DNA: TGTGCCAGCAGCTCACGTTACAGACTTAGCACAGATACGCAGTATTTT. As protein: CASSSRYRLSTDTQYF.